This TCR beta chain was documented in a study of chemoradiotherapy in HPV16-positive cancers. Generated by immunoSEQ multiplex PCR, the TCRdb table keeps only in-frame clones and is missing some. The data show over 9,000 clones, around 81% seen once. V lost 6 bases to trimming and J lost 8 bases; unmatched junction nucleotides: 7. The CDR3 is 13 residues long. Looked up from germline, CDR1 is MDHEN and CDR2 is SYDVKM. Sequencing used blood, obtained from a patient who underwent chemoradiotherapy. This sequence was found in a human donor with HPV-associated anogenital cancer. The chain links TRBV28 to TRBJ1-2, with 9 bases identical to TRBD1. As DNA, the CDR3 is TGTGCCAGCAGGGTACAGGGGGCGCGAGGCTACACCTTC. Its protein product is CASRVQGARGYTF.